This entry features one T cell receptor (beta chain) sequence. Its antigen is still unknown. MiXCR reprocessed the PCR reads for TCRdb. The repertoire holds over 6,500 clones, with under 45% as singletons. All patients reached thyroid surgery having received no treatment beforehand. Germline V lookup: CDR1 SGHNT, CDR2 YENEEA. The CDR3 is made up of 15 amino acids. The V gene end was trimmed by 5 bases and the J gene end by 5 bases; junction bases not matched to a gene: 5. The data belong to a study of metastatic and nonmetastatic thyroid tumors. General study findings and limits: According to reports, the diversity of TCR beta was significantly higher in malignant thyroid tumors than in benign nodules, and this held in both blood and tumor samples.

The sequencing sample was made of adjacent normal tissue. The TCR sequence derives from a female donor with papillary thyroid cancer or a benign thyroid nodule (not recorded which). Some clones in this sample may be carry-over from other donors' samples. J is TRBJ2-2 and V is TRBV11-3; 10 positions match TRBD1. The CDR3 sequence is CASSVGQGRTGELFF. The CDR3 DNA reads as TGTGCCAGCAGCGTGGGACAGGGGAGGACCGGGGAGCTGTTTTTT.